One sample yielded the 30 T cell receptor delta chains listed below, sequenced in a study of gamma-delta T cells after stem cell transplantation listed by TCRdb under 2016. The method was RT-PCR. Instrument on record: Illumina MiSeq. Clonotypes were called again by TCRdb from the public reads via CATT, and duplicate nucleotide sequences were then merged into one entry. Recorded for this sample are about 1,100 delta-chain clones; over 3% of them occurred a single time. Roughly 31% of the sample lies in the top ten. Sequences were obtained from gamma-delta T cells. The source of these receptors is a human donor. It is not recorded whose cells these are; they may come from a transplant donor.

With regard to this clone: Since a far larger clone is one base different, this is likely a read error. This same CDR3 is encoded by further DNA sequences in the sample. CDR3 sequence: CACDTLVSGGSSPSQEANYTDKLIF. The CDR3, as DNA: TGTGCCTGTGACACCCTGGTATCTGGGGGATCATCTCCCAGTCAGGAGGCTAATTACACTGATAAACTCATCTTT. The chain uses TRDV2 and TRDJ1; 9 bases are a match to TRDD3. Per germline, CDR1 GEAIGNYY and CDR2 EKD. CDR3 length: 25 amino acids.

In its sample, this clone is medium-sized. This may come from a read error, since a much larger clone is one base off. This sample includes further DNA sequences coding for the same CDR3. This rearrangement joins TRDV2 to TRDJ1; TRDD3 matches at 8 bases. The J segment lost 2 bases and the V segment lost 3 bases, leaving 7 bases of the junction unmatched. This CDR3 has 15 residues. Germline loops: CDR1 GEAIGNYY, CDR2 EKD. The CDR3, as DNA: TGTGCCTGTGACGCCGTATTGGGGGATACCGATAAACTCATCTTT. Translated, it gives CACDAVLGDTDKLIF.

Of note for this clone: The protein held in TCRdb is that of a much larger clone and does not match this DNA's translation at residue 11, likely because of a read error; the protein shown is translated from the DNA. The chain uses TRDV2 and TRDJ1; 9 bases match TRDD3. Germline lookup yields CDR1 GEAIGNYY and CDR2 EKD. J was trimmed by 0 bases and V by 1 base; bases with no gene match: 11. This CDR3 has 18 amino acids. CDR3 amino acids: CACDTVYTGGEYTDKLIF. In DNA, the CDR3 is TGTGCCTGTGACACTGTCTATACTGGGGGAGAGTACACCGATAAACTCATCTTT.

As to this clone: A far more abundant clone sits one base away, making this likely a read error. This same CDR3 is encoded by further DNA sequences in the sample. The rearrangement links TRDV2 to TRDJ1, with TRDD3 matching over 11 bases. Trimming took 3 bases from V and 2 from J; bases not matched to a gene: 16. This CDR3 spans 19 amino acids. CDR1 is GEAIGNYY and CDR2 is EKD in the germline V gene. CDR3 DNA: TGTGCCTGTGACTCGGCGGAAGTACTGGGGGATAGGGGAACCGATAAACTCATCTTT. Its protein product is CACDSAEVLGDRGTDKLIF.

This clone was observed a handful of times. This is likely an artifact of a read error, given a far larger clone one base away. The chain carries TRDV2 and TRDJ1, with 8 bases aligning to TRDD3. Germline V gives CDR1 GEAIGNYY, CDR2 EKD. The V and J ends lost 0 bases and 4 bases, in that order; junction bases with no gene match: 12. The CDR3 covers 17 residues. This chain's CDR3 is CACDTLLRDTGGDKLIF. CDR3 nucleotides: TGTGCCTGTGACACCCTACTTAGGGATACGGGCGGCGATAAACTCATCTTT.

This clone has more than one count but fewer than ten. TCRdb's protein for this DNA is that of a much larger clone and differs from the translation at residue 14, likely a read error; the protein shown is the DNA translation. The chain employs TRDV2 and TRDJ1; 7 bases align to TRDD3. The CDR3 totals 17 residues. CDR1 is GEAIGNYY and CDR2 is EKD in the germline V gene. The CDR3, as DNA: TGTGCCTGTGACACTCTGGGGATAACAACGGGCACCGATGAACTCATCTTT. Amino acids: CACDTLGITTGTDELIF.

A word on this clone: The protein in TCRdb stems from a much larger clone and differs at residue 18 from this DNA's translation, likely a read error; here the protein is translated from the DNA. CDR3 in amino acids: CACDTIRPPGGGPDTDKPIF. The CDR3, as DNA: TGTGCCTGTGACACGATTCGCCCGCCTGGTGGGGGACCTGACACCGATAAACCCATCTTT. V is TRDV2 and J is TRDJ1; 7 bases align to TRDD3. Germline assignment: CDR1 GEAIGNYY and CDR2 EKD. This CDR3 is built from 20 residues.

In regard to this clone: A far more abundant clone sits one base away, making this likely a read error. Other DNA sequences in this specimen translate into the identical CDR3. The chain has TRDV1 and TRDJ1; tentatively, D is TRDD2 (9 bases). This CDR3 has 17 amino acids. Germline V lookup: CDR1 TSWWSYY, CDR2 QGS. The CDR3 here is CALGEGPSYEGYAKLIF. Written as DNA, the CDR3 is TGTGCTCTTGGGGAAGGTCCTTCCTACGAGGGATACGCAAAACTCATTTTT.

By proportion, this clone is medium-sized (0.01 to 0.1%). A far larger clone is only one base removed, so a read error is likely. Other DNA sequences from this sample encode an identical CDR3 as well. The rearrangement links TRDV2 to TRDJ3, with 11 bases lining up with TRDD3. Germline assignment: CDR1 GEAIGNYY and CDR2 EKD. The CDR3 sequence is 20 residues long. The CDR3 DNA reads as TGTGCCTGCGACACCGTTCTGGGGGATACAAGCTCCTGGGACACCCGACAGATGTTTTTC. Its translation: CACDTVLGDTSSWDTRQMFF.

Points on this clone: TCRdb's protein for this DNA is that of a much larger clone and differs from the translation at residue 13, likely a read error; the protein shown is the DNA translation. The V gene is TRDV2, the J gene TRDJ3; D perhaps matches TRDD3 (5 bases). The CDR3 covers 17 residues. Germline V gives CDR1 GEAIGNYY, CDR2 EKD. Here the CDR3 reads CACDTGGASWDTQQMFF. DNA of the CDR3: TGTGCCTGTGACACCGGTGGGGCCTCCTGGGACACCCAACAGATGTTTTTC.

This clone was seen a few times. This rearrangement joins TRDV2 to TRDJ3; TRDD2 or TRDD3 may be the D gene (9 bases each). The CDR3 contains 25 residues. Germline assignment: CDR1 GEAIGNYY and CDR2 EKD. Trimming stripped 0 bases from V and 0 bases from J, with 32 bases between. CDR3 sequence (DNA): TGTGCCTGTGACACCGTAAGCCTTCCTACGGCCTCTGGGGGATTACCCTCCTGGGACACCCGACAGATGTTTTTC. Translation gives CACDTVSLPTASGGLPSWDTRQMFF.

A few counts support this clone. This chain uses TRDV2 with TRDJ1; tentatively, D is TRDD2 (6 bases). Trimming removed 0 bases at V and 7 bases at J, with 23 bases between. The CDR3 runs 17 residues. In germline, CDR1 is GEAIGNYY, CDR2 EKD. The CDR3 loop is CACDTVSSFNGGVKLIF. The CDR3 nucleotides are TGTGCCTGTGACACCGTGTCTTCCTTCAATGGAGGGGTTAAACTCATCTTT.

Comment on this clone: The amino acid sequence in TCRdb belongs to a much larger clone and departs from this DNA's translation at residue 18, likely a sequencing read error; the sequence shown is translated from the DNA. The genes are TRDV2 and TRDJ1; the match to TRDD3 covers 8 bases. The CDR3 has 20 residues. Germline values: CDR1 GEAIGNYY, CDR2 EKD. The CDR3 coding sequence is TGTGCCTGTGACACCGTTTCCCTGGGGGACTCCGTGGGGAACACCGATAAACCCATCTTT. Translating gives CACDTVSLGDSVGNTDKPIF.

This clone was seen a handful of times. A far larger clone is only one base removed, so a read error is likely. Other DNA sequences in this specimen translate into the identical CDR3. The V and J genes are TRDV2 and TRDJ3; a possible D gene is TRDD3 (6 bases). CDR3 size: 18 residues. Germline-derived CDR1 and CDR2 are GEAIGNYY and EKD. The CDR3 DNA reads as TGTGCCTGTGACACCTGGGGGGACCGCTCCTGGGACACCCGACAAATGTTTTTC. Encoded protein: CACDTWGDRSWDTRQMFF.

Sample share makes this clone large. Other nucleotide sequences in the sample specify the same CDR3. The chain is built from TRDV2 and TRDJ1; TRDD3 might be the D (5 bases). Trimming took off 4 bases at V and 4 bases at J, with 18 bases between the two ends. Per the germline V gene, CDR1 is GEAIGNYY and CDR2 is EKD. This CDR3 contains 15 residues. The CDR3: CACDNLLGFGDKLIF. CDR3 coding DNA: TGTGCCTGTGATAACCTGCTGGGTTTTGGCGATAAACTCATCTTT.

This clone was counted a few times. A far larger clone is off by one base, so a read error is likely. Other DNA sequences in this specimen translate into the identical CDR3. The rearrangement joins TRDV2 to TRDJ1; 8 bases line up with TRDD3. Germline CDR1 reads GEAIGNYY; CDR2 reads EKD. The length of the CDR3 is 21 residues. V shed 0 bases and J 0 bases; nucleotides not matched to a gene: 20. The CDR3 sequence: CACDTGFRSTGGRQYTDKLIF. CDR3 nucleotides: TGTGCCTGTGACACCGGATTCCGAAGTACTGGGGGCCGACAGTACACCGATAAACTCATCTTT.

As regards this clone: TCRdb attributes to this sequence the protein of a much larger clone, which differs from the DNA translation at residue 4; a read error is likely, and the protein displayed is translated from the DNA. The chain uses TRDV2 and TRDJ1; D perhaps matches TRDD3 (5 bases). V gave up 5 bases and J gave up 4 bases, with 19 bases separating them. The CDR3 length is 15 residues. Germline CDR1 reads GEAIGNYY; CDR2 reads EKD. CDR3 region: CACGPLGRFVDKLIF. CDR3 bases: TGTGCCTGTGGCCCCCTGGGCCGTTTTGTCGATAAACTCATCTTT.

For this clone: TCRdb's entry gives the protein of a much larger clone, which mismatches this DNA's translation at residue 8, likely from a read error; the protein reported here is translated from the DNA. The chain couples TRDV2 to TRDJ1; 8 nucleotides line up with TRDD3. V dropped 1 base and J dropped 0; count of bases not matched to a gene: 12. CDR3 length equals 18 residues. The V gene's germline CDR1 is GEAIGNYY and CDR2 EKD. CDR3 in amino acids: CACDTVYAGGDYTDKLIF. The CDR3 DNA reads TGTGCCTGTGACACTGTCTATGCTGGGGGAGATTACACCGATAAACTCATCTTT.

This clone has only a few counts. A far larger clone is only one base removed, so a read error is likely. This sample includes further DNA sequences coding for the same CDR3. This sequence joins TRDV2 and TRDJ1; 8 bases line up with TRDD3. This CDR3 comprises 19 residues. Germline assignment: CDR1 GEAIGNYY and CDR2 EKD. V lost 4 bases to trimming and J lost 11 bases; unmatched junction nucleotides: 29. The CDR3 sequence is CACDPLSARTGGYQDRLIF. The CDR3 bases are TGTGCCTGTGATCCCCTATCGGCACGGACTGGGGGGTACCAGGACCGGCTCATCTTT.

There are a few counts of this clone. A far larger clone is one base from this, pointing to a likely read error. The chain carries TRDV2 and TRDJ1; 11 bases match TRDD3. J gave up 3 bases and V 5 bases, and 13 bases lay outside the gene matches. The CDR3 consists of 17 residues. Germline lookup yields CDR1 GEAIGNYY and CDR2 EKD. CDR3 residues: CACGTLGDTGASDKLIF. DNA for the CDR3: TGTGCCTGTGGCACTCTGGGGGATACAGGAGCCTCCGATAAACTCATCTTT.

In the case of this clone: A far larger clone lies a single base away; this is likely a read error. This same CDR3 is encoded by further DNA sequences in the sample. This chain joins TRDV2 and TRDJ3; the D gene is possibly TRDD3 (6 bases). The CDR3 is 18 residues long. CDR1 is GEAIGNYY, CDR2 EKD, per germline. CDR3 DNA: TGTGCCTGTGACTCCACTGGGAGTCTCTCCTGGGACACCCGACAAATGTTTTTC. It translates to CACDSTGSLSWDTRQMFF.

A few counts support this clone. Only one base separates this from a far larger clonotype, so it likely reflects a read error. The chain couples TRDV2 to TRDJ1; no firm D call. Trimming stripped 2 bases from V and 0 bases from J, with 9 bases between. CDR3 length: 14 amino acids. Germline V gene sequence: CDR1 GEAIGNYY, CDR2 EKD. CDR3: CACDSPSYTDKLIF. In DNA, the CDR3 is TGTGCCTGTGACAGTCCGTCGTACACCGATAAACTCATCTTT.

This clone was observed a handful of times. One base separates it from a far larger clone, so it is likely a read error. The sample has other DNA sequences that encode this CDR3 too. The chain links TRDV2 to TRDJ3; weak D call: TRDD3 (5 bases). V was cut by 3 bases and J by 0 bases, with 14 bases left in between. The germline V gene encodes CDR1 GEAIGNYY and CDR2 EKD. This CDR3 contains 18 residues. CDR3 protein: CACDSTGSLSWDTRQMFF. The CDR3 DNA follows: TGTGCCTGTGACTCCACTGGAAGTCTCTCCTGGGACACCCGACAGATGTTTTTC.

Concerning this clone itself: A far larger clone is only one base removed, so a read error is likely. The identical CDR3 is also encoded by other nucleotide sequences in the sample. The gene calls are TRDV2 and TRDJ1, with D tentatively TRDD3 (6 bases). Germline values: CDR1 GEAIGNYY, CDR2 EKD. The CDR3 covers 18 residues. V was trimmed by 1 base and J by 0 bases, leaving 20 bases between them. The CDR3 sequence: CACDTVYTGGDYTDKLIF. The CDR3 bases are TGTGCCTGTGACACTGTCTATACCGGGGGAGATTACACCGATAAACTCATCTTT.

On this clone itself: A far more abundant clone sits one base away, making this likely a read error. At the DNA level, this CDR3 is encoded by other sequences in the same sample as well. The chain combines TRDV2 with TRDJ1, with TRDD3 identical over 8 bases. Germline lookup yields CDR1 GEAIGNYY and CDR2 EKD. This CDR3 contains 19 residues. V shed 4 bases, J shed 0 bases, and the junction held 18 bases outside the gene matches. CDR3 region: CACDTVGKLGDHNTDKLIF. The CDR3 region has the DNA TGTGCCTGTGATACCGTAGGTAAGCTGGGGGACCATAACACCGATAAACTCATCTTT.

This clone was counted a few times. TCRdb's listed protein matches a much larger clone and diverges from this DNA's translation at residue 15, likely through a read error; the protein shown comes from the DNA. The chain recombines TRDV2 with TRDJ1; the D call may be TRDD1 or TRDD3 (5 bases each). Per the germline V gene, CDR1 is GEAIGNYY and CDR2 is EKD. The CDR3 has 17 amino acids. This CDR3 reads CACDTVGIAGDTDKPIF. CDR3 sequence (DNA): TGTGCCTGTGACACCGTTGGAATAGCCGGGGACACCGATAAACCCATCTTT.

This clone appeared a few times. The protein in TCRdb stems from a much larger clone and differs at residue 6 from this DNA's translation, likely a read error; here the protein is translated from the DNA. J is TRDJ1 and V is TRDV2; D uncertain. CDR3 length: 15 amino acids. Trimming shortened V by 0 bases and J by 3 bases, and 13 bases separated the two germline ends. The V gene's germline CDR1 is GEAIGNYY and CDR2 EKD. The CDR3 sequence: CACDTAAQQSDKLIF. DNA for the CDR3: TGTGCCTGTGACACCGCGGCGCAGCAGTCCGATAAACTCATCTTT.

Turning to this clone: Given a far larger clone just one base away, this is likely a sequencing read error. The sample holds other DNA sequences that translate to the same CDR3. V gene TRDV2 combines with J gene TRDJ1, with 8 bases aligning to TRDD3. Germline V gene lookup returns CDR1 GEAIGNYY and CDR2 EKD. This CDR3 has 21 amino acids. In DNA, the CDR3 is TGTGCCTGCGACACCGGATTCCGGAGTACTGGGGGCCGACAGTACACCGATAAACTCATCTTT. It specifies CACDTGFRSTGGRQYTDKLIF.

As regards this clone: A far more abundant clone sits one base away, making this likely a read error. This sample also contains other DNA sequences that code for the same CDR3. The chain couples TRDV2 to TRDJ1; D remains unclear. The CDR3 consists of 16 residues. The germline CDR1 and CDR2 sequences are GEAIGNYY and EKD. CDR3 DNA sequence: TGCGCCTGTGACTCCGTGAGGCGAGAGTACACCGATAAACTCATCTTT. It encodes CACDSVRREYTDKLIF.

With regard to this clone: For this DNA, TCRdb reports the protein of a much larger clone, which diverges at residue 3, most likely from a read error; the protein presented here is translated directly from the DNA. The V gene is TRDV2, the J gene TRDJ1, with a tentative D call TRDD3 (5 bases). The CDR3 loop spans 16 amino acids. Germline-derived CDR1 and CDR2 are GEAIGNYY and EKD. This CDR3 is CAYDPVGVGRSDKLIF. In DNA form, the CDR3 reads TGTGCCTATGACCCGGTGGGCGTGGGGAGATCCGATAAACTCATCTTT.